Detailed here is one TCR beta chain. This CDR3 contains 15 residues. CDR1 is LGHDT and CDR2 is YNNKEL in the germline V gene (reference sequence). Trimming took 4 bases from V and 1 from J; bases not matched to a gene: 3. These data are taken from a study of blood T cell repertoires in COVID-19. In the study overall: Donors in the United States, Italy and Spain gave samples during acute or convalescent COVID-19. PBMCs, B-cell-depleted T cells, or T cells provided the cDNA or gDNA that made up the material.

The authors' processing: It was from reference gene primer amplification that nucleated cell counts were estimated. Generated by immunoSEQ multiplex PCR, the TCRdb table keeps only in-frame clones and is missing some. D and trimming were read from the DNA, whereas the V and J calls and clone size are those reported in that table. The repertoire holds 150,000 to 200,000 clones, with under 85% as singletons. The source of this sequence is a middle-aged woman with acute or convalescent COVID-19. The sequencing sample was made of peripheral blood. The chain couples TRBV3-1 (or the pseudogene TRBV3-2) to TRBJ2-2; 7 bases align to TRBD2. The CDR3 coding sequence is TGTGCCAGCAGCCCCACTAGCGAGAACACCGGGGAGCTGTTTTTT. This sequence encodes CASSPTSENTGELFF.